The 18 T cell receptor beta chains below were found in one sample sequenced in a study of Ad26.COV2.S vaccination and SARS-CoV-2 variants (dated by TCRdb to the early 2020s). Libraries were made using the immunoSEQ multiplex PCR assay. As stored in TCRdb, this immuneACCESS dataset retains in-frame rearrangements with V and J assigned. A fraction of the clones does not appear; measured against another copy, unresolved V genes explain less than half of the discrepancy, and the remainder lacks a known reason. The sample table lists around 340,000 clones, 75% to 90% of them with a count of one. Together, the top ten hold approximately 5% of the sample. The treatment or condition tag for this specimen amounts to: 19 received Ad26.COV2.S at low or high dose, single or two shots; several received placebo; per-sample allocation not given. Repertoires of vaccine and placebo recipients were sequenced from samples collected on day 63 after the first injection.

The sequenced sample was peripheral blood, obtained in a trial of Ad26.COV2.S vaccine versus placebo. These receptors came from a person between 18 and 65 years old who received the Ad26.COV2.S COVID-19 vaccine or a placebo.

This sequence joins TRBV11-3 and TRBJ2-2; TRBD2 might be the D (6 bases). Trimming left V 4 bases short and J 1 base short, with 13 bases between. Germline assignment: CDR1 SGHNT and CDR2 YENEEA. CDR3 length equals 16 residues. CDR3 in amino acids: CASSSQTSLNTGELFF. The CDR3, as DNA: TGTGCCAGCAGCTCGCAAACTAGCCTGAACACCGGGGAGCTGTTTTTT. The full variable domain, completed using reference TRBV11-3 and TRBJ2-2, is EAGVVQSPRYKIIEKKQPVAFWCNPISGHNTLYWYLQNLGQGPELLIRYENEEAVDDSQLPKDRFSAERLKGVDSTLKIQPAELGDSAVYLCASSSQTSLNTGELFFGEGSRLTVL.

The CDR3 DNA sequence: TGTGCCAGCAAGCCCTCCCGGGACTACTACGAGCAGTACTTC. Translating it yields CASKPSRDYYEQYF. The J gene is TRBJ2-7, the V gene TRBV6-5; 7 bases align to TRBD2. J was trimmed by 3 bases and V by 7 bases; bases with no gene match: 9. The CDR3 consists of 14 residues. Germline CDR1 reads MNHEY; CDR2 reads SVGAGI.

CDR3 amino acids: CASSPQHYEQYF. CDR3 nucleotides: TGTGCCAGCAGCCCGCAGCACTACGAGCAGTACTTC. This chain uses TRBV11-2 with TRBJ2-7; D is ambiguous. Trimming took 5 bases from V and 3 from J, leaving 8 bases between them. CDR3 size: 12 residues. Germline values: CDR1 SGHAT, CDR2 FQNNGV. The entire variable domain, with the rest obtained from reference TRBV11-2 and TRBJ2-7, is as follows: EAGVAQSPRYKIIEKRQSVAFWCNPISGHATLYWYQQILGQGPKLLIQFQNNGVVDDSQLPKDRFSAERLKGVDSTLKIQPAKLEDSAVYLCASSPQHYEQYFGPGTRLTVT.

Written as DNA, the CDR3 is TGTGCCAGCACCTTGGGGCAGGAGCAGTTCTTC. Protein product: CASTLGQEQFF. The chain recombines TRBV4-2 with TRBJ2-1; D might be TRBD1 (5 bases). Deletions cut 7 bases from V and 10 bases from J, with 11 bases between. Germline CDR1 LGHNA, CDR2 YNFKEQ. There are 11 residues in the CDR3.

This chain links TRBV28 with TRBJ2-5, with a tentative D call TRBD2 (5 bases). Trimming shortened V by 3 bases and J by 5 bases, and 13 bases separated the two germline ends. In germline, CDR1 is MDHEN, CDR2 SYDVKM. There are 14 residues in the CDR3. CDR3 amino acids: CASSLKDLGETQYF. The CDR3 DNA sequence: TGTGCCAGCAGTTTGAAGGACTTGGGGGAGACCCAGTACTTC. Full variable domain (missing parts from reference TRBV28 and TRBJ2-5): DVKVTQSSRYLVKRTGEKVFLECVQDMDHENMFWYRQDPGLGLRLIYFSYDVKMKEKGDIPEGYSVSREKKERFSLILESASTNQTSMYLCASSLKDLGETQYFGPGTRLLVL.

The chain carries TRBV19 and TRBJ1-5; perhaps TRBD1 as D (6 bases). In germline, CDR1 is LNHDA, CDR2 SQIVND (reference sequence). The CDR3 has 14 amino acids. V lost 5 bases and J lost 2, with 10 bases in between. The CDR3 DNA reads TGTGCCAGTAGTGTTCGACAGGGCAATCAGCCCCAGCATTTT. Its translation: CASSVRQGNQPQHF.

The J gene is TRBJ2-3, the V gene TRBV25-1, with 7 bases aligning to TRBD2. Per the germline V gene, CDR1 is MGHDK and CDR2 is SYGVNS. The CDR3 covers 15 residues. V was pared by 5 bases and J by 0 bases, with 5 bases of the junction left unmatched. The CDR3 DNA sequence: TGTGCCAGCAGTAGCCTAGCGGAAAGCACAGATACGCAGTATTTT. This gives the protein CASSSLAESTDTQYF.

The chain uses TRBV10-3 and TRBJ1-6; unclear D gene. The length of the CDR3 is 17 residues. V gave up 3 bases and J gave up 5 bases, with 17 bases separating them. CDR1 ENHRY and CDR2 SYGVKD come from the germline V gene. The CDR3 here is CAISEKSLQTNNSPLHF. CDR3 DNA: TGTGCCATCAGTGAAAAGTCACTTCAGACCAATAATTCACCCCTCCACTTT.

The rearrangement links TRBV13 to TRBJ1-2; 12 bases map to TRBD1. This CDR3 is 18 amino acids long. Looked up from germline, CDR1 is PRHDT and CDR2 is FYEKMQ (reference sequence). Trimming cost V 3 bases and J 3 bases; bases outside gene matches: 11. The CDR3 region is CASSFTRLGQGAHYGYTF. The DNA for the CDR3 is TGTGCCAGCAGCTTTACAAGACTGGGACAGGGGGCGCACTATGGCTACACCTTC.

This chain uses TRBV11-2 with TRBJ2-2; TRBD2 aligns across 11 bases. V was clipped by 7 bases and J by 4 bases; unmatched bases: 5. In germline, CDR1 is SGHAT, CDR2 FQNNGV. There are 15 residues in the CDR3. CDR3 nucleotide sequence: TGTGCCAGCAACCCTCTAGCGGGGGGCACCGGGGAGCTGTTTTTT. Translation: CASNPLAGGTGELFF.

The gene calls are TRBV29-1 and TRBJ1-2; D unclear. In germline, CDR1 is SQVTM, CDR2 ANQGSEA. The CDR3 totals 11 residues. Deletions cut 1 base from V and 7 bases from J, with 7 bases between. The CDR3 DNA reads as TGCAGCGTTGAAGGAGGGTCTGGCTACACCTTC. Translation gives CSVEGGSGYTF.

This chain links TRBV29-1 with TRBJ1-2; TRBD1 matches 7 bases. This CDR3 is 14 amino acids long. The germline CDR1 and CDR2 sequences are SQVTM and ANQGSEA. CDR3 residues: CSCVTGTVLYGYTF. The CDR3 bases are TGCAGTTGTGTCACCGGGACAGTCTTGTATGGCTACACCTTC.

Worth noting for this clone: The sample carries other DNA sequences with the same CDR3. The V gene is TRBV12-3 or TRBV12-4, the J gene TRBJ2-5, with no clear D. Trimming pared 0 bases from V and 2 bases from J, leaving 4 bases between. There are 13 residues in the CDR3. CDR3 sequence: CASSLAHQETQYF. The CDR3 region has the DNA TGTGCCAGCAGTTTAGCACATCAAGAGACCCAGTACTTC.

The rearrangement uses TRBV4-2 and TRBJ2-7, with TRBD2 as a possible D gene (5 bases). From germline, CDR1 is LGHNA and CDR2 YNFKEQ. V lost 2 bases to trimming and J lost 2 bases, with 13 bases between them. The CDR3 has 15 residues. The CDR3 bases are TGTGCCAGCAGCCAATCCAGCGGTTCCACCTACGAGCAGTACTTC. It specifies CASSQSSGSTYEQYF.

The chain combines TRBV2 with TRBJ2-2; 11 nucleotides agree with TRBD1. The CDR3 consists of 16 residues. Germline CDR1 and CDR2: SNHLY and FYNNEI. V trimming: 5 bases; J trimming: 7 bases; junction bases outside the gene matches: 9. CDR3 amino acids: CASSSGTGGIVGELFF. The CDR3 DNA sequence: TGTGCCAGCAGTTCCGGGACAGGGGGTATCGTCGGGGAGCTGTTTTTT. Using reference TRBV2 and TRBJ2-2 for the parts outside the CDR3, the full variable domain is EPEVTQTPSHQVTQMGQEVILRCVPISNHLYFYWYRQILGQKVEFLVSFYNNEISEKSEIFDDQFSVERPDGSNFTLKIRSTKLEDSAMYFCASSSGTGGIVGELFFGEGSRLTVL.

V usage is TRBV9 and J usage is TRBJ2-1; D unclear. This CDR3 region has 15 residues. Germline CDR1 SGDLS, CDR2 YYNGEE. The ends were cut back, 0 bases at V and 2 bases at J, with 9 bases in the middle. CDR3 coding DNA: TGTGCCAGCAGCGTAGGGGAAGGGACCTACAATGAGCAGTTCTTC. Protein: CASSVGEGTYNEQFF.

The V gene is TRBV5-6, the J gene TRBJ1-2; unclear D gene. Per the germline V gene, CDR1 is SGHDT and CDR2 is YYEEEE. V lost 1 base and J 8 bases, leaving 12 bases between the germline ends. The CDR3 consists of 13 residues. The CDR3 DNA follows: TGTGCCAGCAGCTTGCCTCAGAGAGGGGGCTACACCTTC. Protein sequence: CASSLPQRGGYTF.

V gene TRBV7-9 combines with J gene TRBJ2-7; D gene uncertain. The CDR3 contains 11 residues. V was trimmed by 5 bases and J by 4 bases, leaving 6 bases between them. The germline V gene has CDR1 SEHNR and CDR2 FQNEAQ (reference sequence). The CDR3 DNA reads as TGTGCCAGCAGCCCGGCATACGAGCAGTACTTC. Amino acids: CASSPAYEQYF.